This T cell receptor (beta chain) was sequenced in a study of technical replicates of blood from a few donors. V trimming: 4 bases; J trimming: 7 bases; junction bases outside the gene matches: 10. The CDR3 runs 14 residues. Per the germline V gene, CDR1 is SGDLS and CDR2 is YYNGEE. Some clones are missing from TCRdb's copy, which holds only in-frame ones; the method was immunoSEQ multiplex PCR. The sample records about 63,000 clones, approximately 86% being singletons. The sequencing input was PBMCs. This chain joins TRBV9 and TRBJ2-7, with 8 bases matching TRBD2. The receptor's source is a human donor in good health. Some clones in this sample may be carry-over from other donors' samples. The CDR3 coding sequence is TGTGCCAGCAGCCCCCGGGGGGGCCGGGGAGAGCAGTACTTC. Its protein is CASSPRGGRGEQYF.